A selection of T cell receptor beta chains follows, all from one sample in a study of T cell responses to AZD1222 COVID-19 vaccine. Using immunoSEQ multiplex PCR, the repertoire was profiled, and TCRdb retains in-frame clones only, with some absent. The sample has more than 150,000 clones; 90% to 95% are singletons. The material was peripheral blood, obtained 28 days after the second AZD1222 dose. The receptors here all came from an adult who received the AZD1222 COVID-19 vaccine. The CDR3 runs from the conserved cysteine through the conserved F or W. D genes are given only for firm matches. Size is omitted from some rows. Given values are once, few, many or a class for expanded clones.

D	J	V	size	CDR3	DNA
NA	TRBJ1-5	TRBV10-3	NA	CAISVREQGKNQPQHF	TGTGCCATCAGTGTTAGAGAACAGGGCAAAAATCAGCCCCAGCATTTT
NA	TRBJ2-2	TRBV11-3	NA	CASSPTGFEELFF	TGTGCCAGCAGCCCTACAGGGTTTGAGGAGCTGTTTTTT
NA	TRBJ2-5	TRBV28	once	CASSSDSQETQYF	TGTGCCAGCAGTTCGGACAGTCAAGAGACCCAGTACTTC
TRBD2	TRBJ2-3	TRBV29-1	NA	CSVGASGTDTQYF	TGCAGCGTTGGGGCTAGCGGTACAGATACGCAGTATTTT
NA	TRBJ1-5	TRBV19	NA	CASSIAGDSNQPQHF	TGTGCCAGTAGTATAGCCGGGGACAGCAATCAGCCCCAGCATTTT
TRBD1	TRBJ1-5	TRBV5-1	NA	CASSFTGGDQPQHF	TGCGCCAGCAGCTTTACAGGGGGCGATCAGCCCCAGCATTTT
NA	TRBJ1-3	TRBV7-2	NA	CASSPDRPSGNTIYF	TGTGCCAGCAGCCCCGACAGACCCTCTGGAAACACCATATATTTT
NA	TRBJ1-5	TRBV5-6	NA	CASSLFPGKVQPQHF	TGTGCCAGCAGCTTGTTTCCAGGAAAAGTACAGCCCCAGCATTTT
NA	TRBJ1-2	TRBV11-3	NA	CASSPSPGRTNYGYTF	TGTGCCAGCAGCCCGTCTCCGGGACGGACAAACTATGGCTACACCTTC
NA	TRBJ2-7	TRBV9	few	CASSYAPQGGEQYF	TGTGCCAGCAGCTACGCCCCCCAGGGAGGCGAGCAGTACTTC
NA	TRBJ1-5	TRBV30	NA	CAWSTQGNQPQHF	TGTGCCTGGAGTACACAAGGCAATCAGCCCCAGCATTTT
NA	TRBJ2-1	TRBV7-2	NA	CASSLGGLLGKYEQFF	TGTGCCAGCAGCTTAGGGGGACTCCTCGGCAAGTATGAGCAGTTCTTC
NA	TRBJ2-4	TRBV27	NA	CASSRRGAAAKNIQYF	TGTGCCAGCAGTCGCCGGGGGGCTGCAGCCAAAAACATTCAGTACTTC
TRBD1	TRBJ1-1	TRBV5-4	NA	CASSPDRQGKTEAFF	TGTGCCAGCAGCCCCGACCGACAGGGCAAAACTGAAGCTTTCTTT
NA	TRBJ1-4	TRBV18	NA	CASSLGTTNEKLFF	TGTGCCAGCTCACTAGGTACAACTAATGAAAAACTGTTTTTT
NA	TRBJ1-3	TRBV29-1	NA	CSVEDRKGIGGNTIYF	TGCAGCGTTGAAGATCGCAAGGGGATCGGAGGAAACACCATATATTTT
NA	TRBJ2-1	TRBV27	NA	CASRQGMSEFF	TGTGCCAGCAGGCAGGGTATGTCTGAGTTCTTC
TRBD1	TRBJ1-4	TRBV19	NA	CASNLARTGIGEKLFF	TGTGCCAGTAATTTAGCTCGGACAGGGATTGGTGAAAAACTGTTTTTT
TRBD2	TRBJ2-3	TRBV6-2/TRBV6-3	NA	CASSPLALGTDTQYF	TGTGCCAGCAGCCCACTAGCGTTAGGAACAGATACGCAGTATTTT
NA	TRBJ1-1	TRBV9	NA	CASSAPGGVSEAFF	TGTGCCAGCAGCGCACCCGGAGGTGTCTCTGAAGCTTTCTTT
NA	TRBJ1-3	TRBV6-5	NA	CASSYVIPSGNTIYF	TGTGCCAGCAGTTACGTGATACCCTCTGGAAACACCATATATTTT
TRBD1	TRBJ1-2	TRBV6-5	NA	CASRTTGNYGYTF	TGTGCCAGCAGGACGACAGGGAACTATGGCTACACCTTC
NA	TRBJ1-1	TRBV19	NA	CASSSPGRVGIGGTEAFF	TGTGCCAGTAGTTCTCCGGGACGGGTGGGGATCGGAGGCACTGAAGCTTTCTTT
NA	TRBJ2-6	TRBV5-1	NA	CASSLAMGTGANVLTF	TGCGCCAGCAGCTTGGCCATGGGGACTGGGGCCAACGTCCTGACTTTC
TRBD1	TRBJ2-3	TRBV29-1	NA	CSFERGPKTDTQYF	TGCAGCTTCGAAAGGGGGCCTAAAACAGATACGCAGTATTTT
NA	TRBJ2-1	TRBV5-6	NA	CASSLEYNEQFF	TGTGCCAGCAGCTTGGAATACAATGAGCAGTTCTTC
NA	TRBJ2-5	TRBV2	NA	CASTGVGGRQETQYF	TGTGCCAGCACTGGGGTAGGGGGAAGACAAGAGACCCAGTACTTC
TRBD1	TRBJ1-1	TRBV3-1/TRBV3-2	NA	CASSQQQGSTEAFF	TGTGCCAGCAGCCAGCAACAGGGGAGTACTGAAGCTTTCTTT
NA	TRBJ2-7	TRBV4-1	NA	CASSQGFVWSREGEQYF	TGCGCCAGCAGCCAAGGGTTCGTTTGGTCGCGGGAAGGCGAGCAGTACTTC
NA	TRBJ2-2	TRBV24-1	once	CATSRSANTGELFF	TGTGCCACCAGTAGGTCAGCGAACACCGGGGAGCTGTTTTTT
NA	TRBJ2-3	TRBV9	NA	CASSVAPSTKTDTQYF	TGTGCCAGCAGCGTAGCCCCCTCGACGAAGACAGATACGCAGTATTTT
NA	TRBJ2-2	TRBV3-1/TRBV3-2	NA	CASSGVSRPGELFF	TGTGCCAGCAGCGGCGTTAGTCGTCCCGGGGAGCTGTTTTTT
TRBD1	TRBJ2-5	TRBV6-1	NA	CASSWGQKETQYF	TGTGCCAGCAGCTGGGGACAGAAAGAGACCCAGTACTTC
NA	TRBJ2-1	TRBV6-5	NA	CASLWGPYNEQFF	TGTGCCAGCCTATGGGGGCCTTACAATGAGCAGTTCTTC
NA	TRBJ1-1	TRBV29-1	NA	CSVAAARDTEAFF	TGCAGCGTTGCGGCAGCTCGGGACACTGAAGCTTTCTTT
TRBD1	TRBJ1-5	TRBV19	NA	CASGGTGNQPQHF	TGTGCCAGTGGTGGGACAGGGAATCAGCCCCAGCATTTT
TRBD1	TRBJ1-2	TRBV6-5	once	CASRREGAGGYTF	TGTGCCAGCCGGCGGGAGGGGGCGGGTGGCTACACCTTC
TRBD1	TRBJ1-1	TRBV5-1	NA	CASSFSARGSMNTEAFF	TGCGCCAGCAGCTTTTCGGCCAGGGGGAGTATGAACACTGAAGCTTTCTTT
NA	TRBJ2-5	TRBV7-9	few	CASSPLLQETQYF	TGTGCCAGCAGCCCACTCCTTCAAGAGACCCAGTACTTC
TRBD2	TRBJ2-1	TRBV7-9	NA	CASSLATSGYNEQFF	TGTGCCAGCAGCTTAGCGACTAGCGGGTACAATGAGCAGTTCTTC
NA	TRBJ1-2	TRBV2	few	CASSGLGGDYGYTF	TGTGCCAGCAGTGGCCTAGGCGGGGACTATGGCTACACCTTC
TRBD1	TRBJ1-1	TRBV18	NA	CASSPGVEGATEAFF	TGTGCCAGCTCACCTGGCGTTGAGGGGGCCACTGAAGCTTTCTTT